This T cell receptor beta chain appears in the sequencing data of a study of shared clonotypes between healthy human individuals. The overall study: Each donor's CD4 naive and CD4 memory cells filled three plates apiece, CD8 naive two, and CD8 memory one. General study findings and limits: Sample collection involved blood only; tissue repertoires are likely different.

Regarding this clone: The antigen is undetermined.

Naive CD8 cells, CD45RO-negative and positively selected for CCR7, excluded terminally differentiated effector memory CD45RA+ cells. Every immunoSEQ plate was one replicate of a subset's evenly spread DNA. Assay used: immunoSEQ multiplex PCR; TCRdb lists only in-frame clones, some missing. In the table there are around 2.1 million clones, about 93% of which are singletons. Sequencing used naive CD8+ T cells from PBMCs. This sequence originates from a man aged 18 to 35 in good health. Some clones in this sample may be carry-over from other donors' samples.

DNA of the CDR3: TGCGCCAGCAGTGAGTCGATTGGGGGCACGGGCACTGAAGCTTTCTTT. It specifies CASSESIGGTGTEAFF. The chain uses TRBV10-1 and TRBJ1-1; tentatively, D is TRBD1 (6 bases). Germline CDR1 reads WNHNN; CDR2 reads SYGVQD (reference sequence). The V end was cut by 0 bases, the J end by 4 bases, with 15 bases between. The CDR3 is 16 amino acids.